This TCR beta chain was sequenced for a study of identical twins. This clonotype has only a few counts. TCRdb reanalysed the 5' RACE reads using MiXCR and keeps one entry per CDR3 protein. This table has 350,000 to 450,000 distinct CDR3 sequences, less than 20% appearing once. The sequenced material came from naive T cells sorted from blood. The receptor comes from a man aged 45-65 years in good health.

This CDR3 reads CASSFIRNNSPLHF. The CDR3 nucleotides are TGTGCCAGCAGTTTCATCAGGAATAATTCACCCCTCCACTTT. This chain links TRBV12-3 or TRBV12-4 with TRBJ1-6, with D unresolved. V lost 3 bases and J 5 bases, leaving 8 bases between the germline ends. The CDR3 spans 14 residues.